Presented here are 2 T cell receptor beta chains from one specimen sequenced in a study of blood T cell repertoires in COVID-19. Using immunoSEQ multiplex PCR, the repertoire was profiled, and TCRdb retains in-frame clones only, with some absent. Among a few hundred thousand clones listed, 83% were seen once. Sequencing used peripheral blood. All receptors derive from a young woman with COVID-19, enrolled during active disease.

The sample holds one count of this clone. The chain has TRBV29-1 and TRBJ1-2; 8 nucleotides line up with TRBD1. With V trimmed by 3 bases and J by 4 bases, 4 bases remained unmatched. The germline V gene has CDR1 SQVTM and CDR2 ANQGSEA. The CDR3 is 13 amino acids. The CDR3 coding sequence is TGCAGCGTTGATGCCGGACAGGGCTATGGCTACACCTTC. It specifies CSVDAGQGYGYTF.

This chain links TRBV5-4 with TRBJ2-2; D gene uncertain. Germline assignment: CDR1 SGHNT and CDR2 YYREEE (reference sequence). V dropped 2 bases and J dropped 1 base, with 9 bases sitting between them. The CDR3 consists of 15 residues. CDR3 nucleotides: TGTGCCAGCAGCTTACCAACTAAGAACACCGGGGAGCTGTTTTTT. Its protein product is CASSLPTKNTGELFF.